These 6 T cell receptor beta chains were sequenced from one sample in a study of human T cells and chemical hapten exposure. Treatment noted: therapeutic diphenylcyclopropenone sensitization with weekly scalp DPC. For the library, individual cDNA molecules each received unique molecular identifiers. One entry per CDR3 protein results from TCRdb running MiXCR on the reads. The table shows about 4,000 distinct CDR3 sequences, with around half occurring only once. Specimen: whole blood, collected before DPC sensitization or 2, 6, or about 24 weeks after (not recorded which). Receptors were obtained from an adult with alopecia areata. Some clones in this sample may be carry-over from other donors' samples. This table probably holds off-target reads from a library built for another chain.

The chain joins TRBV11-2 to TRBJ2-1; D is possibly TRBD1 (6 bases). Trimming took off 5 bases at V and 0 bases at J, with 17 bases between the two ends. Germline V gene lookup returns CDR1 SGHAT and CDR2 FQNNGV. CDR3 length: 17 residues. The DNA of the CDR3 is TGTGCCAGCAGCCTCAACAGGGCTATTTCCTCCTACAATGAGCAGTTCTTC. As protein: CASSLNRAISSYNEQFF. Combining the CDR3 with reference TRBV11-2 and TRBJ2-1 gives the whole variable domain EAGVAQSPRYKIIEKRQSVAFWCNPISGHATLYWYQQILGQGPKLLIQFQNNGVVDDSQLPKDRFSAERLKGVDSTLKIQPAKLEDSAVYLCASSLNRAISSYNEQFFGPGTRLTVL.

This clonotype has more than one count but fewer than ten. The chain recombines TRBV5-1 with TRBJ2-3; D is possibly TRBD1 or TRBD2 (5 bases each). Trimming left V 8 bases short and J 2 bases short, with 15 bases between. Germline V lookup: CDR1 SGHRS, CDR2 YFSETQ. The CDR3 is 14 residues long. The CDR3 DNA sequence: TGCGCCAGTTCACCCGGGGCTCTCACAGATACGCAGTATTTT. Amino acids: CASSPGALTDTQYF.

This clonotype was picked up a small number of times. The chain employs TRBV6-5 and TRBJ2-7; TRBD1 is a possible D gene (5 bases). The germline CDR1 and CDR2 sequences are MNHEY and SVGAGI. The germline V and J ends were trimmed by 4 bases and 4 bases, with 11 bases remaining between them. This CDR3 comprises 13 residues. Here the CDR3 reads CASSSLDTYEQYF. CDR3 DNA sequence: TGTGCCAGCAGTTCCCTGGACACGTACGAGCAGTACTTC.

This clonotype was seen a few times. The rearrangement joins TRBV20-1 to TRBJ2-7; 8 bases align to TRBD1. The ends lost 6 bases at V and 4 bases at J; junction bases unmatched: 8. The CDR3 totals 13 residues. CDR1 is DFQATT, CDR2 SNEGSKA, per germline (reference sequence). CDR3 sequence reads: CSATDRALYEQYF. CDR3 nucleotides: TGCAGTGCCACGGACAGGGCACTGTACGAGCAGTACTTC.

V and J are TRBV5-1 and TRBJ2-3; possible D gene TRBD2, 6 bases. Germline assignment: CDR1 SGHRS and CDR2 YFSETQ. Trimming stripped 4 bases from V and 0 bases from J, with 9 bases between. There are 14 residues in the CDR3. In nucleotides, the CDR3 is TGCGCCAGCAGCGGGGGACTTAGCACAGATACGCAGTATTTT. Translated, it gives CASSGGLSTDTQYF.

This clonotype has just a few counts. The V and J genes are TRBV28 and TRBJ2-7, with D perhaps matching TRBD1 (6 bases). The CDR3 loop spans 13 amino acids. V gave up 6 bases and J gave up 5 bases, with 14 bases separating them. Germline CDR1 is MDHEN and CDR2 is SYDVKM. This chain's CDR3 is CASRRQVTDEQYF. The CDR3, as DNA: TGTGCCAGCAGGCGACAGGTAACGGACGAGCAGTACTTC.